This TCR beta chain is from a study of CD8 T cells in ankylosing spondylitis. This clonotype was observed a handful of times. The antigen remains undetermined. General study findings and limits: Disease-linked clones reportedly showed significant enrichment in matched ankylosing spondylitis synovial fluid. About 8 highly homologous variants formed a TCR beta motif that appeared characteristic of ankylosing spondylitis blood.

TCRdb passed the 5' RACE reads through MiXCR, listing each CDR3 protein once. The profile shows some 330,000 distinct CDR3 sequences, 7% to 9% of them singletons. The V gene's germline CDR1 is ENHRY and CDR2 SYGVKD. The CDR3 spans 13 residues. J was trimmed by 3 bases and V by 10 bases; bases with no gene match: 6. The rearrangement uses TRBV10-3 and TRBJ2-3, with TRBD2 identical over 8 bases. Source material: blood, either unsorted or a sorted T cell fraction (not recorded which). The TCR comes from a male donor with ankylosing spondylitis. CDR3 DNA: TGTGCCACCGGGACTAGGGTTACAGATACGCAGTATTTT. This codes for CATGTRVTDTQYF.